This T cell receptor (beta chain) was observed in a study of T cells after yellow fever vaccination. Overall study: Any fraction with a low cell number was prepared using SMART-Seq v4 Ultra Low Input. General study points: From the bulk population, abundant clonotypes could contaminate and appear within FACS-sorted repertoires. Among all clonotypes, a small share was observed in both CD4 and CD8 compartments. Reappearance after the booster was observed for most primary-vaccination clones (roughly 97% CD4, around 90% CD8).

Each CDR3 protein is one row after TCRdb ran MiXCR on the 5' RACE reads. The profile covers a few hundred thousand distinct CDR3 sequences, with about 5.2% appearing a single time and around 3.5% taken by the ten largest. Points on this clonotype: Its antigen is undetermined.

The CDR3 has 17 amino acids. Trimming took off 7 bases at V and 1 base at J, with 22 bases between the two ends. Source: CD4+ T cells sorted from PBMCs, taken on the day of the yellow fever booster vaccination. This clonotype was obtained from a man aged 18 to 29 who received the YFV17D yellow fever vaccine. The chain couples TRBV12-3 or TRBV12-4 to TRBJ1-1; TRBD1 is a possible D gene (5 bases). The DNA for the CDR3 is TGTGCCAGCACCTCTCAGACTTTTACAGGCCCGAACACTGAAGCTTTCTTT. Translated, it gives CASTSQTFTGPNTEAFF.